This T cell receptor beta chain was identified during a study of spatial heterogeneity in lung cancer. Study in general: Those follow-up PBMC samples that were available underwent sequencing, at a median interval of roughly 22 months following resection.

Study conclusions and caveats: TCRs found ubiquitously expanded in tumor appeared in blood more at resection than at follow-up.

This clonotype was seen at least ten times. Its antigen is not known. MiXCR was run by TCRdb on the 5' RACE reads, yielding one entry per CDR3 protein. This sample carries roughly 45,000 distinct CDR3 sequences, 22% of them seen once, and the ten largest clones take approximately 7.2%. The CDR3 is made up of 15 amino acids. In germline, CDR1 is SEHNR, CDR2 FQNEAQ (reference sequence). V dropped 5 bases and J dropped 0; count of bases not matched to a gene: 5. As for time point: blood at routine non-recurrence follow-up after resection. Whole RNA was taken from tumor, nontumor lung or frozen PBMC; it was then sequenced unsorted.

The source material was PBMCs, sampled at follow-up. This TCR was recovered from a female donor with early-stage non-small cell lung cancer. V gene TRBV7-9 combines with J gene TRBJ2-3, with TRBD2 identical over 7 bases. The CDR3 region is CASSPSGVSTDTQYF. The CDR3 nucleotides are TGTGCCAGCAGCCCGAGCGGGGTGAGCACAGATACGCAGTATTTT. The full variable domain, in which reference TRBV7-9 and TRBJ2-3 provide the parts outside the CDR3, is DTGVSQNPRHKITKRGQNVTFRCDPISEHNRLYWYRQTLGQGPEFLTYFQNEAQLEKSRLLSDRFSAERPKGSFSTLEIQRTEQGDSAMYLCASSPSGVSTDTQYFGPGTRLTVL.